Below are 23 T cell receptor beta chains sequenced from a single sample in a study of T cells in Graves' hyperthyroidism and ophthalmopathy. Researchers amplified the TCR beta CDR3 regions from RNA transcripts. A first-round RT-PCR of the TCR CDR3 used the HTBI primer set. TCRdb re-analysed the multiplex PCR reads in MiXCR, keeping a single row per CDR3 protein. The table shows under 300,000 distinct CDR3 sequences, with roughly 15% occurring only once. The sequencing sample was made of blood. These receptors were collected from a woman aged 45-60 years with Graves' hyperthyroidism that later progressed to Graves' ophthalmopathy.

Many counts were recorded for this clonotype. This rearrangement joins TRBV15 to TRBJ1-1; D might be TRBD1 (5 bases). V lost 2 bases, J lost 0 bases, and 10 bases lay in between. This CDR3 spans 15 amino acids. The V gene's germline CDR1 is LNHNV and CDR2 YYDKDF (reference sequence). In DNA form, the CDR3 reads TGTGCCACCAGCAGAATCAGGGAGATGAACACTGAAGCTTTCTTT. Its translation is CATSRIREMNTEAFF.

The sample holds a few counts of this clonotype. The rearrangement links TRBV6-4 to TRBJ1-5; perhaps TRBD1 as D (6 bases). Trimming removed 7 bases at V and 6 bases at J, with 16 bases between. Germline values: CDR1 MRHNA, CDR2 SNTAGT. The CDR3 sequence is 14 residues long. DNA of the CDR3: TGTGCCAGCAATCAGGGGCCCCGGGCTCAGCCCCAGCATTTT. This encodes CASNQGPRAQPQHF.

The sample holds a few counts of this clonotype. The chain carries TRBV20-1 and TRBJ2-1, with a possible D match to TRBD1 (6 bases). The V end was cut by 6 bases, the J end by 0 bases, with 9 bases between. The CDR3 has 13 amino acids. Per the germline V gene, CDR1 is DFQATT and CDR2 is SNEGSKA (reference sequence). For the CDR3, the DNA is TGCAGTGCGGGGGCGAGCTCCTACAATGAGCAGTTCTTC. Amino acid sequence: CSAGASSYNEQFF.

This clonotype has ten or more counts. The rearrangement joins TRBV5-1 to TRBJ2-4, with 7 bases fitting TRBD2. The CDR3 totals 14 residues. Germline lookup yields CDR1 SGHRS and CDR2 YFSETQ. V was clipped by 5 bases and J by 9 bases; unmatched bases: 11. The CDR3 DNA sequence: TGCGCCAGCAGTGATGGGACTAACGGCGCCATTCAGTACTTC. It translates to CASSDGTNGAIQYF. Full variable domain (outside the CDR3, taken from reference TRBV5-1 and TRBJ2-4): KAGVTQTPRYLIKTRGQQVTLSCSPISGHRSVSWYQQTPGQGLQFLFEYFSETQRNKGNFPGRFSGRQFSNSRSEMNVSTLELGDSALYLCASSDGTNGAIQYFGAGTRLSVL.

This rearrangement joins TRBV20-1 to TRBJ1-5, with a possible D match to TRBD1 (5 bases). In germline, CDR1 is DFQATT, CDR2 SNEGSKA (reference sequence). The CDR3 covers 17 residues. Trimming removed 3 bases from V and 0 bases from J, with 18 bases in between. Here the CDR3 DNA reads TGCAGTGCTAGGGGGGGAGGTTCGGGCGTTAGCAATCAGCCCCAGCATTTT. Encoded protein: CSARGGGSGVSNQPQHF.

This clonotype was observed a single time. Given a much more abundant clone one base away, this may be a read error. J is TRBJ1-2 and V is TRBV28; TRBD1 might be the D (5 bases). The germline gives CDR1 MDHEN, CDR2 SYDVKM. There are 14 residues in the CDR3. The CDR3: CASSRRQTNYGCTF. The CDR3 DNA is TGTGCCAGCAGTAGGCGACAGACTAACTATGGCTGCACCTTC.

This clonotype showed up many times. V and J are TRBV20-1 and TRBJ2-1; 7 bases map to TRBD1. The CDR3 consists of 15 residues. From germline, CDR1 is DFQATT and CDR2 SNEGSKA (reference sequence). The V and J ends lost 3 bases and 1 base, in that order; junction bases with no gene match: 6. CDR3: CSASTGVLSYNEQFF. DNA for the CDR3: TGCAGTGCTAGCACAGGGGTTTTATCCTACAATGAGCAGTTCTTC.

This clonotype was seen many times. V is TRBV15 and J is TRBJ2-1, with D unresolved. The germline V and J ends were trimmed by 3 bases and 4 bases, with 10 bases remaining between them. CDR3 length: 14 residues. Germline V gene lookup returns CDR1 LNHNV and CDR2 YYDKDF (reference sequence). The DNA for the CDR3 is TGTGCCACCAGCAGGGCTAGTACGTACAATGAGCAGTTCTTC. Translated: CATSRASTYNEQFF.

The sample holds many counts of this clonotype. This chain joins TRBV11-2 and TRBJ1-5; D gene unclear. This CDR3 spans 12 amino acids. The germline V gene encodes CDR1 SGHAT and CDR2 FQNNGV. Trimming took off 5 bases at V and 5 bases at J, with 7 bases between the two ends. The CDR3 spells CASSVSDQPQHF. CDR3 nucleotide sequence: TGTGCCAGCAGCGTATCCGATCAGCCCCAGCATTTT.

The V gene is TRBV7-9, the J gene TRBJ2-1; 7 bases align to TRBD2. CDR3 size: 16 residues. Germline V gene lookup returns CDR1 SEHNR and CDR2 FQNEAQ (reference sequence). Trimming cost V 5 bases and J 1 base; bases outside gene matches: 8. The CDR3 loop reads CASSTTRGRSYNEQFF. The CDR3 DNA reads as TGTGCCAGCAGCACCACACGCGGGAGATCCTACAATGAGCAGTTCTTC.

Many counts were recorded for this clonotype. V gene TRBV18 combines with J gene TRBJ2-1, with TRBD2 matching over 8 bases. Germline CDR1 is KGHSH and CDR2 is LQKENI. Trimming at V came to 1 base and at J to 7 bases, leaving 12 bases not matched to a gene. This CDR3 has 17 residues. The CDR3 sequence is CASSPRVSGSSGNEQFF. CDR3 in DNA: TGTGCCAGCTCACCACGAGTGAGCGGGAGTTCGGGGAATGAGCAGTTCTTC.

Only a few counts were recorded for this clonotype. This may be a read error: a much more frequent sequence differs by one nucleotide. DNA for the CDR3: TGTGCCAGCAGTTACTCGAGTAGGAGCATGAACACTGAAGCTTTCTTT. It is translated as CASSYSSRSMNTEAFF. The chain is built from TRBV6-2 or TRBV6-3 and TRBJ1-1; no firm D call. The germline CDR1 and CDR2 sequences are MNHEY and SVGEGT. The V gene lost 0 bases and the J gene lost 0 bases, with 11 bases spanning the gap. CDR3 length: 16 amino acids.

Many counts were recorded for this clonotype. The chain employs TRBV6-6 and TRBJ1-5; D not resolved. Trimming pared 0 bases from V and 9 bases from J, leaving 21 bases between. CDR1 MNHNY and CDR2 SVGAGI come from the germline V gene (reference sequence). This CDR3 spans 17 amino acids. CDR3 coding DNA: TGTGCCAGCAGTTACTCAAGAGGCAGGTATCCCCACGGGCCCCAGCATTTT. Translating it yields CASSYSRGRYPHGPQHF.

This clonotype was counted ten times or more. The chain carries TRBV18 and TRBJ2-7; TRBD1 might be the D (5 bases). This CDR3 has 13 residues. The germline V gene has CDR1 KGHSH and CDR2 LQKENI. The V gene lost 3 bases and the J gene lost 3 bases, with 9 bases spanning the gap. This chain's CDR3 is CASSPQGYYEQYF. CDR3 coding DNA: TGTGCCAGCTCACCTCAGGGTTACTACGAGCAGTACTTC.

In its sample, this clonotype was seen many times. This sequence joins TRBV3-1 and TRBJ2-3; 8 bases line up with TRBD1. The J segment lost 5 bases and the V segment lost 3 bases, leaving 10 bases of the junction unmatched. This CDR3 comprises 16 residues. Germline CDR1 reads LGHDT; CDR2 reads YNNKEL (reference sequence). Written as DNA, the CDR3 is TGTGCCAGCAGCCATAACCAGGGGGCGTTGGGAGATACGCAGTATTTT. This encodes CASSHNQGALGDTQYF.

The V gene is TRBV25-1, the J gene TRBJ2-2; 7 bases map to TRBD2. With 4 bases clipped from V and 2 bases from J, the junction kept 4 bases outside the gene matches. CDR1 is MGHDK, CDR2 SYGVNS, per germline. The CDR3 covers 15 residues. CDR3 region: CASSGASGNTGELFF. The CDR3 DNA is TGTGCCAGCAGTGGGGCTAGCGGAAACACCGGGGAGCTGTTTTTT.

The chain recombines TRBV18 with TRBJ2-7, with 11 bases identical to TRBD2. CDR3 length equals 16 residues. V dropped 3 bases and J dropped 5; count of bases not matched to a gene: 9. The V gene's germline CDR1 is KGHSH and CDR2 LQKENI. In DNA form, the CDR3 reads TGTGCCAGCTCACCTGATAGCGGGAGGGCCAGAAACGAGCAGTACTTC. Translation: CASSPDSGRARNEQYF.

V gene TRBV11-3 combines with J gene TRBJ2-3; a possible D gene is TRBD2 (6 bases). Germline CDR1 reads SGHNT; CDR2 reads YENEEA. Between the trimmed V and J ends, which lost 6 bases and 4 bases, there was a span of 17 bases. The CDR3 loop spans 15 amino acids. CDR3 DNA sequence: TGTGCCAGCAGTCCCGGGCGGGGATATGCAGATACGCAGTATTTT. This sequence encodes CASSPGRGYADTQYF.

On this clonotype itself: A read error may explain this, as a much larger clone is one base away. The rearrangement links TRBV6-9 to TRBJ2-1, with a tentative D call TRBD2 (6 bases). The CDR3 loop spans 15 amino acids. CDR1 is MNHGY, CDR2 SVAAGI, per germline. As DNA, the CDR3 is TGTGCCCGCAGTTACAAGGAGGGGTACTACAATGAGCAGTTCTTC. Amino acids: CARSYKEGYYNEQFF.

This clonotype was recorded many times. The chain links TRBV12-3 or TRBV12-4 to TRBJ2-3; D gene unclear. This CDR3 is built from 14 residues. V was clipped by 4 bases and J by 0 bases, with 8 bases between them. The CDR3 bases are TGTGCCAGCAGTTATACATTTAGCACAGATACGCAGTATTTT. Its protein product is CASSYTFSTDTQYF.

This chain links TRBV5-1 with TRBJ1-1, with 8 bases that match TRBD1. The germline CDR1 and CDR2 sequences are SGHRS and YFSETQ. Trimming cost V 2 bases and J 1 base; bases outside gene matches: 4. This CDR3 contains 15 residues. The CDR3 loop is CASSFGGTGNTEAFF. The CDR3 DNA is TGCGCCAGCAGCTTCGGGGGGACAGGGAACACTGAAGCTTTCTTT. Supplemented by reference TRBV5-1 and TRBJ1-1, the full variable domain reads KAGVTQTPRYLIKTRGQQVTLSCSPISGHRSVSWYQQTPGQGLQFLFEYFSETQRNKGNFPGRFSGRQFSNSRSEMNVSTLELGDSALYLCASSFGGTGNTEAFFGQGTRLTVV.

The table lists this clonotype with many counts. V and J are TRBV20-1 and TRBJ1-5; 7 bases are a match to TRBD1. Germline V gene data show CDR1 as DFQATT and CDR2 as SNEGSKA (reference sequence). V lost 4 bases, J lost 0 bases, and 9 bases stayed unmatched. CDR3 size: 16 residues. The CDR3 sequence is CSATQGGGYSNQPQHF. CDR3 in DNA: TGCAGTGCTACCCAGGGGGGGGGCTATAGCAATCAGCCCCAGCATTTT.

This clonotype was counted ten times or more. J is TRBJ2-7 and V is TRBV30; D is uncertain. This CDR3 comprises 12 residues. The germline V gene has CDR1 GTSNPN and CDR2 SVGIG (reference sequence). V lost 5 bases and J 3 bases, leaving 11 bases between the germline ends. CDR3 sequence reads: CAWGILHYEQYF. CDR3 DNA sequence: TGTGCCTGGGGCATCTTACACTACGAGCAGTACTTC.